This T cell receptor (beta chain) appears in the sequencing data of a study of shared clonotypes between healthy human individuals. Trimming pared 1 base from V and 4 bases from J, leaving 13 bases between. The CDR3 covers 15 residues. CDR1 is MDHEN and CDR2 is SYDVKM in the germline V gene. Those who donated, Caucasian adults without exception, all lived in Nashville, Tennessee. CD45RO+ cells joined CCR7-negative CD45RA+ TemRA cells to form CD8 memory. Replicate PCRs run on sorted subsets employed approximately 0.2 ug DNA, 30,000 to 35,000 T cell genomes. Assay: immunoSEQ multiplex PCR; the TCRdb copy retains only in-frame clones and omits some. Found here are 100,000 to 120,000 clones, about 67% of them singletons; the top ten hold 20% to 25%. Findings and limits, study-wide: Specimens sampled were limited to blood, with tissue repertoires likely differing.

In regard to this clone: The antigen is not known.

This sequence originates from a woman aged 25 to 39 in good health. Sequenced input: memory CD8+ T cells sorted from blood. Subset in this sample: CD45RO+ cells pooled with CCR7-negative TemRA cells. The rearrangement uses TRBV28 and TRBJ1-2, with no clear D. The CDR3 DNA sequence: TGTGCCAGCAGTTTATCGTGGTTTAGTGGCTATGGCTACACCTTC. It translates to CASSLSWFSGYGYTF.